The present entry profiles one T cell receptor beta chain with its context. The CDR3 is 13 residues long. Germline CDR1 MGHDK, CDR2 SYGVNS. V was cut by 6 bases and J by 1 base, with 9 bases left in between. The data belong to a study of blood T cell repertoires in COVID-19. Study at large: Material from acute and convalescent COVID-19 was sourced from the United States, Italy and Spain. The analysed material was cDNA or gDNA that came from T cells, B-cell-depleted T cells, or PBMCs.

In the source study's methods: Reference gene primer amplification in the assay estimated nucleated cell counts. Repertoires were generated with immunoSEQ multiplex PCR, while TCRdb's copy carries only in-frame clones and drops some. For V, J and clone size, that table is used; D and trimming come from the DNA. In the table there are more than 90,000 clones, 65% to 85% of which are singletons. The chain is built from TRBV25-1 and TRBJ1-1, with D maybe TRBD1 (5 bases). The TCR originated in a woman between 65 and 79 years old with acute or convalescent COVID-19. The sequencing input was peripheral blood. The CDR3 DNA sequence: TGTGCCAGCAGATCTCAGGGGAACACTGAAGCTTTCTTT. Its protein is CASRSQGNTEAFF.